Listed here are 3 T cell receptor beta chains from one sample, sequenced in a study of cytomegalovirus exposure and HLA in healthy donors. The PCR used 60 Vbeta and 13 Jbeta primers. Assay used: immunoSEQ multiplex PCR; TCRdb lists only in-frame clones, some missing. Of roughly 190,000 clones in the sample, 62% were seen once. The sample consisted of PBMCs. The receptor source for this set is a man in his forties in good health and CMV-seronegative.

This clone was detected only once. This rearrangement joins TRBV7-2 to TRBJ2-7, with 9 bases matching TRBD2. The CDR3 is 14 residues long. The V segment lost 4 bases and the J segment 4 bases; nucleotides outside the gene matches: 5. Germline CDR1 reads SGHTA; CDR2 reads FQGNSA. The CDR3 sequence is CASSSSGGLYEQYF. For the CDR3, the DNA is TGTGCCAGCAGCTCGAGCGGGGGGCTATACGAGCAGTACTTC.

The V and J genes are TRBV5-1 and TRBJ1-6; no definite D call. The CDR3 runs 15 residues. The V and J ends lost 4 bases and 8 bases respectively, with 16 bases between them. CDR1 and CDR2 (germline): SGHRS, YFSETQ. CDR3 protein: CASSLGGGEDSPLHF. The CDR3, as DNA: TGCGCCAGCAGCCTCGGAGGTGGAGAGGATTCACCCCTCCACTTT.

This clone was picked up a small number of times. The V call is TRBV5-6, the J call TRBJ1-6; TRBD1 might be the D (6 bases). The germline V gene encodes CDR1 SGHDT and CDR2 YYEEEE. The CDR3 has 14 residues. Between the trimmed V and J ends, which lost 3 bases and 10 bases, there was a span of 14 bases. The CDR3: CASSWFTGYSPLHF. CDR3 DNA sequence: TGTGCCAGCAGCTGGTTTACAGGGTACTCACCCCTCCACTTT.